This TCR beta chain derives from a study of beta chain features in type 1 diabetes (dated by TCRdb to the late 2010s). For the wider study: Mean age, gender distribution, total cell number and subset yield were not different between patients and healthy donors. Regulatory and stem cell-like memory subsets were obtained from only 8 patients and roughly eight healthy donors, while naive and central memory subsets were obtained from all 30 or so donors. In the study, recently diagnosed type 1 diabetes patients and matched healthy donors were compared on the TCRB repertoires of their sorted circulating CD4+ T cell subsets. A total of about 99,000,000 sorted cells were examined across all samples, and RNA yield correlated strongly with the number of cells per subset. What the authors observed across the whole study: PCR may preferentially amplify shorter templates, but because patient and control samples were amplified and corrected together, any resulting skew would affect both groups equally. At VDJ recombination sites, type 1 diabetes patients had fewer insertions and more deleted nucleotides, which implies abnormalities in thymic rearrangement. Because cDNA was sequenced instead of genomic DNA, highly expressing activated cells could be over-represented, though the groups showed no difference in activation or CD3 levels. HLA sub-analyses involved small numbers of individuals, so any influence of HLA type on TCRB rearrangement remained unresolved. In all four CD4+ subsets, TCRB CDR3 length was moderately but significantly shorter in type 1 diabetes patients. The naive, central memory and regulatory TCRB repertoires appeared to resemble one another more closely among patients than among healthy donors.

Each donor gave one peripheral blood draw, roughly 0.11 L on average, collected into heparinised tubes. Using a panel that included CD45RO, CCR7, CD25, CD127, CD95 and CD27, naive, central memory, regulatory and stem cell-like memory CD4+ T cells were sorted on a BD FACSAria II. All sorted populations exceeded 95% purity. Right away, PBMCs were isolated by Lymphoprep density gradient centrifugation and were stained directly, with no culture step. Samples were stained and sorted in pairs, with one healthy donor and one patient per experiment, so that batch effects were minimized. Measured from the cysteine to the phenylalanine, the CDR3 is 15 residues long. Only CDR3 DNA remains: 45 bases, in frame from the first base. V was cut back by 0 bases and J by 0 bases, leaving a gap of 6 bases between them. Based on the germline V gene, the CDR1 and CDR2 sequences are LGHNA and YNFKEQ. A remark on this clone: What antigen it recognizes has not been identified. No much larger clone is present one base from it, and per-base qualities are unavailable.

The High Capacity cDNA Reverse Transcription Kit was used to reverse transcribe all of the isolated RNA, meaning that expressed TCRB transcripts were what got sequenced. Deep immunoSEQ sequencing was performed on naive, central memory and regulatory T cell samples, with an average of roughly 3.6 million total reads per sample. After sorted cells were lysed in RLT buffer, RNA was extracted with DNase-treated RNeasy Micro or Mini kits, with the choice depending on cell number. To prevent cross-contamination, every cell subset was processed on its own, while patient and healthy donor samples were processed together. The immunoSEQ multiplex PCR was used to amplify TCRB sequences from cDNA, generating 87-bp fragments that spanned the CDR3 region. Sequencing of the amplicons was done on the Illumina HiSeq platform. The source study handled its data this way. PCR bias was computationally corrected using synthetic template baselines, reads within Hamming distance 2 were collapsed, and singletons that could not be merged were discarded. Reads were aligned against IMGT to assign V, D and J genes, CDR3 length and insertions or deletions at six rearrangement sites. Within each subset, clonotype counts were normalized to the number of sorted cells before true diversity and Gini coefficients were calculated with the tcR R package. The overlap coefficient, calculated on TCRB nucleotide sequences, was used to quantify repertoire sharing. Out-of-frame TCRB sequences from naive cells were analyzed to stand in for the pre-selection repertoire. TCRdb re-hosts the immuneACCESS table, in-frame sequences only. Its copies lack some clones; in the studies checked, an unresolved V gene accounts for under half of them, and the cause for the rest is not known. V and J calls and clone size come straight from that table; D and trimming were deduced from the DNA. This sample comprises hundreds of thousands of clones, roughly 13% of them detected only once. Just under 0.04% of the sample lies in the top ten.

Here the chain combines TRBV4-2 and TRBJ1-5; no D gene call is confident. Sequences were obtained from naive CD4+ T cells from blood. This sample's cell subset or site label indicates: true naive CD4+ T cells. The receptor comes from a man between 18 and 29 years old with type 1 diabetes. The nucleotide sequence reads TGTGCCAGCAGCCAAGAGTACGGTAGCAATCAGCCCCAGCATTTT. This sequence encodes CASSQEYGSNQPQHF.